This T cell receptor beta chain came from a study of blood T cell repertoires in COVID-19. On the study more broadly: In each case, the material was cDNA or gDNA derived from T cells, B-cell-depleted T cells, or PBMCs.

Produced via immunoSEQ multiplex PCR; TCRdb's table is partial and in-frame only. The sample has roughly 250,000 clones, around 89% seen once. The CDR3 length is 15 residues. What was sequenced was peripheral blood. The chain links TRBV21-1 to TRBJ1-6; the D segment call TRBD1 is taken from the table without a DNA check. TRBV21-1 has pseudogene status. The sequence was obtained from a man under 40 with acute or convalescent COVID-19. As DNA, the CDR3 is TGTGCCAGCAGCAAAGGACAGGGTGGGGGTTCACCCCTCCACTTT. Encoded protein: CASSKGQGGGSPLHF.